This passage covers 26 T cell receptor beta chains from one sample sequenced in a study of radiation and T cells in renal cell carcinoma. The method was immunoSEQ multiplex PCR; TCRdb's version includes in-frame clones alone and lacks a portion of them. The sample includes roughly 14,000 clones, 64% of them seen just once. Treatment meaning: 15 Gy SBRT to primary tumor, nephrectomy 4 weeks later. The sample here was tumor tissue, taken from a patient whose treatment included radiotherapy and nephrectomy. The origin of the receptors is a woman aged 70 to 79 with renal cell carcinoma.

Here the CDR3 DNA reads TGTGCCAGCAGCGTAGGATCCGGACCTAATGAGCAGTTCTTC. It encodes CASSVGSGPNEQFF. The chain has TRBV9 and TRBJ2-1; D remains ambiguous. Germline CDR1 SGDLS, CDR2 YYNGEE. CDR3 length equals 14 residues. V lost 0 bases and J 7 bases, leaving 11 bases between the germline ends.

This CDR3 is CASSFGGTRGNSPLHF. The CDR3 DNA sequence: TGTGCCAGCAGTTTTGGCGGGACTCGAGGTAATTCACCCCTCCACTTT. This sequence joins TRBV27 and TRBJ1-6; D is perhaps TRBD1 (5 bases). In germline, CDR1 is MNHEY, CDR2 SMNVEV (reference sequence). This CDR3 comprises 16 residues. V lost 3 bases to trimming and J lost 6 bases, with 15 bases between them.

By sample share, this clone is medium-sized. This chain connects TRBV27 to TRBJ2-1, with TRBD1 matching over 10 bases. CDR1 is MNHEY and CDR2 is SMNVEV in the germline V gene (reference sequence). The trim removed 4 bases at V and 9 bases at J, leaving 12 bases unmatched. The CDR3 runs to 16 residues. CDR3 DNA: TGTGCCAGCAGTTCCCTCGGAGGGACAGGGGCGGGTGAGCAGTTCTTC. Its translation: CASSSLGGTGAGEQFF.

This CDR3 is CASSPVLRGEQYF. The DNA for the CDR3 is TGTGCCAGCAGCCCCGTCCTTAGAGGCGAGCAGTACTTC. The chain recombines TRBV7-8 with TRBJ2-7; D is unclear. The CDR3 is 13 amino acids. V lost 5 bases, J lost 6 bases, and 14 bases lay in between. Germline CDR1 reads SGHVS; CDR2 reads FQNEAQ.

The chain links TRBV18 to TRBJ2-5; 7 bases line up with TRBD2. Germline V gives CDR1 KGHSH, CDR2 LQKENI. Trimming took 4 bases from V and 5 from J; bases not matched to a gene: 13. This CDR3 is 16 amino acids long. The CDR3, as DNA: TGTGCCAGCTCACTCCTATCGAGGGAGGGCCCGGAGACCCAGTACTTC. Translating it yields CASSLLSREGPETQYF.

V gene TRBV10-3 combines with J gene TRBJ2-5; 11 bases fit TRBD1. In germline, CDR1 is ENHRY, CDR2 SYGVKD. The CDR3 sequence is 15 residues long. Trimming took 7 bases from V and 1 from J; bases not matched to a gene: 5. The CDR3 loop is CAITPGQGGQETQYF. CDR3 DNA: TGTGCCATCACTCCGGGACAGGGGGGCCAAGAGACCCAGTACTTC.

This clone showed up just a few times. The rearrangement uses TRBV6-6 and TRBJ2-5; 8 bases map to TRBD1. The length of the CDR3 is 16 residues. V trimming: 2 bases; J trimming: 5 bases; junction bases outside the gene matches: 10. The germline CDR1 and CDR2 sequences are MNHNY and SVGAGI (reference sequence). CDR3 in DNA: TGTGCCAGCAGTTACCCATTGGACAGGGTCGAGGAGACCCAGTACTTC. This sequence encodes CASSYPLDRVEETQYF.

V and J are TRBV27 and TRBJ2-5; 12 nucleotides line up with TRBD2. The CDR3 extends over 15 amino acids. V lost 4 bases to trimming and J lost 5 bases; unmatched junction nucleotides: 5. Germline CDR1 and CDR2: MNHEY and SMNVEV (reference sequence). The CDR3 here is CASSWTSGIWETQYF. CDR3 nucleotide sequence: TGTGCCAGCAGTTGGACTAGCGGGATTTGGGAGACCCAGTACTTC.

The genes are TRBV5-6 and TRBJ2-1, with TRBD2 matching over 10 bases. Germline CDR1 reads SGHDT; CDR2 reads YYEEEE. The ends lost 4 bases at V and 8 bases at J; junction bases unmatched: 6. This CDR3 is built from 14 residues. CDR3 sequence reads: CASSPLAGVDEQFF. The CDR3 DNA reads TGTGCCAGCAGCCCCCTAGCGGGAGTAGATGAGCAGTTCTTC.

The chain recombines TRBV5-4 with TRBJ2-4; 9 nucleotides agree with TRBD1. The length of the CDR3 is 15 residues. The V segment lost 0 bases and the J segment 6 bases; nucleotides outside the gene matches: 4. The germline CDR1 and CDR2 sequences are SGHNT and YYREEE (reference sequence). In DNA, the CDR3 is TGTGCCAGCAGCTTGGTGGGGACAGGGATAAACATTCAGTACTTC. This codes for CASSLVGTGINIQYF.

The V call is TRBV19, the J call TRBJ1-1, with 9 nucleotides matching TRBD1. Trimming removed 6 bases from V and 1 base from J; junction bases left unmatched: 3. Germline CDR1 reads LNHDA; CDR2 reads SQIVND (reference sequence). The CDR3 is 14 residues long. The CDR3 DNA reads TGTGCCAGTAGAACGGGACAGGGGAACACTGAAGCTTTCTTT. Its protein product is CASRTGQGNTEAFF. Based on the CDR3 plus reference TRBV19 and TRBJ1-1, the full variable domain is DGGITQSPKYLFRKEGQNVTLSCEQNLNHDAMYWYRQDPGQGLRLIYYSQIVNDFQKGDIAEGYSVSREKKESFPLTVTSAQKNPTAFYLCASRTGQGNTEAFFGQGTRLTVV.

The V and J genes are TRBV13 and TRBJ1-1; D is uncertain. The CDR3 runs 13 residues. The V end was cut by 2 bases, the J end by 1 base, with 5 bases between. Germline V CDR1 and CDR2: PRHDT, FYEKMQ (reference sequence). CDR3 coding DNA: TGTGCCAGCAGCTTAAGCACGAACACTGAAGCTTTCTTT. Translation: CASSLSTNTEAFF.

The chain links TRBV4-2 to TRBJ2-3, with 11 bases aligning to TRBD2. V was pared by 4 bases and J by 1 base, with 4 bases of the junction left unmatched. Germline values: CDR1 LGHNA, CDR2 YNFKEQ. The CDR3 totals 16 residues. The CDR3 bases are TGTGCCAGCAGCCCACTGACTAGCGGGGGCACAGATACGCAGTATTTT. This encodes CASSPLTSGGTDTQYF.

V is TRBV6-1 and J is TRBJ1-1; D is possibly TRBD1 (5 bases). The CDR3 sequence is 15 residues long. Trimming shortened V by 4 bases and J by 2 bases, and 14 bases separated the two germline ends. Per germline, CDR1 MNHNS and CDR2 SASEGT. The CDR3 sequence: CASSVGTGLNTEAFF. In nucleotides, the CDR3 is TGTGCCAGCAGTGTGGGAACAGGCTTAAACACTGAAGCTTTCTTT.

The rearrangement joins TRBV5-1 to TRBJ2-2, with a possible D match to TRBD1 (5 bases). Trimming removed 2 bases at V and 7 bases at J, with 18 bases between. The V gene's germline CDR1 is SGHRS and CDR2 YFSETQ. The CDR3 loop spans 16 amino acids. CDR3 nucleotide sequence: TGCGCCAGCAGCTTCACGTCAGGACAAGGCGGCGGGGAGCTGTTTTTT. Translated, it gives CASSFTSGQGGGELFF.

This chain links TRBV9 with TRBJ1-6; TRBD1 is a possible D gene (6 bases). CDR3 size: 12 residues. Looked up from germline, CDR1 is SGDLS and CDR2 is YYNGEE. V lost 3 bases to trimming and J lost 8 bases, with 6 bases between them. CDR3 in amino acids: CASSEGDSPLHF. CDR3 nucleotide sequence: TGTGCCAGCAGCGAGGGGGATTCACCCCTCCACTTT.

V and J are TRBV7-9 and TRBJ1-2; the D gene is possibly TRBD1 (6 bases). The V gene lost 5 bases and the J gene lost 7 bases, with 14 bases spanning the gap. The CDR3 sequence is 13 residues long. Per the germline V gene, CDR1 is SEHNR and CDR2 is FQNEAQ (reference sequence). CDR3 DNA: TGTGCCAGCAGCAGAAAGGGACATAGTGGCTACACCTTC. This gives the protein CASSRKGHSGYTF. The full variable domain, completed using reference TRBV7-9 and TRBJ1-2, is DTGVSQNPRHKITKRGQNVTFRCDPISEHNRLYWYRQTLGQGPEFLTYFQNEAQLEKSRLLSDRFSAERPKGSFSTLEIQRTEQGDSAMYLCASSRKGHSGYTFGSGTRLTVV.

The V call is TRBV20-1, the J call TRBJ1-2; possibly TRBD1 for D (5 bases). Trimming stripped 6 bases from V and 4 bases from J, with 9 bases between. The germline V gene has CDR1 DFQATT and CDR2 SNEGSKA (reference sequence). The CDR3 totals 11 residues. The CDR3 loop is CSAPDSYGYTF. CDR3 bases: TGCAGTGCACCTGACAGCTATGGCTACACCTTC.

This clone was seen more than once but under ten times. The chain carries TRBV12-5 and TRBJ1-5; 7 nucleotides align to TRBD1. This CDR3 is built from 16 residues. Germline V gene data show CDR1 as LGHNT and CDR2 as FRNRAP. V lost 4 bases, J lost 2 bases, and 8 bases stayed unmatched. CDR3 nucleotides: TGTGCTAGTGGTTCGCCAGGGGGGGAGGGCAATCAGCCCCAGCATTTT. This encodes CASGSPGGEGNQPQHF.

The CDR3 DNA follows: TGCAGCGTTGATGAGGGATCGGACACGCAGTATTTT. Translating it yields CSVDEGSDTQYF. The rearrangement joins TRBV29-1 to TRBJ2-3, with D perhaps matching TRBD2 (5 bases). The CDR3 contains 12 residues. Between the trimmed V and J ends, which lost 3 bases and 9 bases, there was a span of 13 bases. Germline CDR1 and CDR2: SQVTM and ANQGSEA.

V gene TRBV7-9 combines with J gene TRBJ1-1; D not certain. The V gene's germline CDR1 is SEHNR and CDR2 FQNEAQ (reference sequence). Trimming cost V 5 bases and J 1 base, with 11 bases left between them. CDR3 size: 14 residues. Here the CDR3 DNA reads TGTGCCAGCAGCCGAATAGAAAGGAACACTGAAGCTTTCTTT. It translates to CASSRIERNTEAFF. Using reference TRBV7-9 and TRBJ1-1 for the parts outside the CDR3, the full variable domain is DTGVSQNPRHKITKRGQNVTFRCDPISEHNRLYWYRQTLGQGPEFLTYFQNEAQLEKSRLLSDRFSAERPKGSFSTLEIQRTEQGDSAMYLCASSRIERNTEAFFGQGTRLTVV.

The V gene is TRBV29-1, the J gene TRBJ2-7; 11 nucleotides match TRBD1. This CDR3 region has 13 residues. Germline values: CDR1 SQVTM, CDR2 ANQGSEA. The V gene end was trimmed by 7 bases and the J gene end by 2 bases; junction bases not matched to a gene: 4. CDR3 nucleotides: TGCAGCGCTCGGACAGGGGGCCCCTACGAGCAGTACTTC. Translating it yields CSARTGGPYEQYF.

J is TRBJ2-7 and V is TRBV7-6; perhaps TRBD1 as D (5 bases). Looked up from germline, CDR1 is SGHVS and CDR2 is FNYEAQ. Trimming removed 1 base at V and 3 bases at J, with 13 bases between. The CDR3 length is 15 residues. The CDR3 nucleotides read TGTGCCAGCAGCTTAGGTCAGGGTTGGATCTACGAGCAGTACTTC. Translated: CASSLGQGWIYEQYF.

This clone turned up a few times. The V call is TRBV7-2, the J call TRBJ1-4; perhaps TRBD1 as D (5 bases). Germline V gene sequence: CDR1 SGHTA, CDR2 FQGNSA. CDR3 length: 14 residues. Deletions cut 8 bases from V and 7 bases from J, with 17 bases between. CDR3 amino acids: CASRWEWDSEKLFF. The CDR3 nucleotides are TGTGCCAGCCGCTGGGAATGGGACTCTGAAAAACTGTTTTTT.

The rearrangement links TRBV9 to TRBJ1-2; D may be TRBD1 (6 bases). This CDR3 has 15 amino acids. The V gene lost 4 bases and the J gene lost 0 bases, with 13 bases spanning the gap. Germline loops: CDR1 SGDLS, CDR2 YYNGEE. The CDR3 DNA reads as TGTGCCAGCAGCCCCAGAGGGGGAGCTAACTATGGCTACACCTTC. As protein: CASSPRGGANYGYTF.

By share, this clone ranks as medium-sized. V usage is TRBV7-7 and J usage is TRBJ2-3, with D possibly being TRBD1 or TRBD2 (6 bases each). From germline, CDR1 is SSHAT and CDR2 FNYEAQ (reference sequence). The germline V and J ends were trimmed by 6 bases and 2 bases, with 15 bases remaining between them. CDR3 length: 15 amino acids. CDR3 region: CASSRGTLITDTQYF. CDR3 in DNA: TGTGCCAGCAGTCGGGGGACACTAATCACAGATACGCAGTATTTT.